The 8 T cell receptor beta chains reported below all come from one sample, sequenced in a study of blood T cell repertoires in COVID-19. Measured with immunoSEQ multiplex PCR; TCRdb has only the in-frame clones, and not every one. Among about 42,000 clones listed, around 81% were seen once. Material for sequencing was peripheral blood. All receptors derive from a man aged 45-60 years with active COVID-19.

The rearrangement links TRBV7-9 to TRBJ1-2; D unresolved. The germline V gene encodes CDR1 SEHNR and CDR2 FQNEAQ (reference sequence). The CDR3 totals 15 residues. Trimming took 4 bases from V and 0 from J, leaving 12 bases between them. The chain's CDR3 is CASSYRTSPNYGYTF. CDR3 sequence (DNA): TGTGCCAGCAGCTACCGGACTTCCCCTAACTATGGCTACACCTTC.

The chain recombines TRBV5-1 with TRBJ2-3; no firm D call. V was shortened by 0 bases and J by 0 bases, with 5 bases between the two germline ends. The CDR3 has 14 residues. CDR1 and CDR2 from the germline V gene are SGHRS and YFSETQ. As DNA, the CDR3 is TGCGCCAGCAGCTTGGGTCAGAGCACAGATACGCAGTATTTT. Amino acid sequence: CASSLGQSTDTQYF. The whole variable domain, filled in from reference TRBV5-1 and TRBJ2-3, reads KAGVTQTPRYLIKTRGQQVTLSCSPISGHRSVSWYQQTPGQGLQFLFEYFSETQRNKGNFPGRFSGRQFSNSRSEMNVSTLELGDSALYLCASSLGQSTDTQYFGPGTRLTVL.

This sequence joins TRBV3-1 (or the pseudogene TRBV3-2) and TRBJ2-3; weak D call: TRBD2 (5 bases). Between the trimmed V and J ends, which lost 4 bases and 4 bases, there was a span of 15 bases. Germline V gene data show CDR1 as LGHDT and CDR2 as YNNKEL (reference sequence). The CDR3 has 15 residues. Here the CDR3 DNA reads TGTGCCAGCAGCCGCAGGCCCACGGGATCAGATACGCAGTATTTT. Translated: CASSRRPTGSDTQYF.

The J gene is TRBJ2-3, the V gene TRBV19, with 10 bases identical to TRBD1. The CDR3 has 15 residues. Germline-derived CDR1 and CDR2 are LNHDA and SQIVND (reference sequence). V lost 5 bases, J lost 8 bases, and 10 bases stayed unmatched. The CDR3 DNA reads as TGTGCCAGTAGTTCCTACCGGGACAGGGGTGGTACGCAGTATTTT. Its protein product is CASSSYRDRGGTQYF.

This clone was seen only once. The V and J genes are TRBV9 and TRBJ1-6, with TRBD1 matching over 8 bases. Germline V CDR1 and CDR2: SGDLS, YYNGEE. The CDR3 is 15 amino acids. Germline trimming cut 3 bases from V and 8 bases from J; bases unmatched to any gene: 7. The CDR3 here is CASSAQTGDYSPLHF. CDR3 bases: TGTGCCAGCAGCGCACAGACAGGGGACTATTCACCCCTCCACTTT.

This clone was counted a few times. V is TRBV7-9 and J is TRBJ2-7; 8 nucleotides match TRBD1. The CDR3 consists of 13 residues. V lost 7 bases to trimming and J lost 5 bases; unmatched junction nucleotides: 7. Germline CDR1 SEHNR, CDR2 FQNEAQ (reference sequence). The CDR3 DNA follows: TGTGCCAGCAACGGACAGGGTTTCGACGAGCAGTACTTC. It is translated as CASNGQGFDEQYF.

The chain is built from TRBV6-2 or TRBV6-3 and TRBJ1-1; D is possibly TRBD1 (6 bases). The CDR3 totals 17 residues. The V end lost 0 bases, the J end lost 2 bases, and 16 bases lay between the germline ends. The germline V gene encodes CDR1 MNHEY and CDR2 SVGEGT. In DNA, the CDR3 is TGTGCCAGCAGTTACTCAAGGGACACCTGGGGCAACACTGAAGCTTTCTTT. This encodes CASSYSRDTWGNTEAFF.

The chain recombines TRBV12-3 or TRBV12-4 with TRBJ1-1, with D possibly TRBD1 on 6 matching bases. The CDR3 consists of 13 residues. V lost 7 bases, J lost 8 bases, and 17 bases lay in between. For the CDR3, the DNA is TGTGCCAGCACCCCGCCGGGGGGCAGGGAAGCTTTCTTT. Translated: CASTPPGGREAFF.